These 20 T cell receptor beta chains were all obtained from the same sample, sequenced in a study of PD-L1 blockade in urothelial cancer. Time point in this sample: pretreatment peripheral blood. Measured with immunoSEQ multiplex PCR; TCRdb has only the in-frame clones, and not every one. The table shows 40,000 to 60,000 clones, with around 79% occurring only once. Material: PBMCs, obtained around atezolizumab (anti-PD-L1) treatment. All receptors derive from a man in his 70s with urothelial cancer.

CDR3 residues: CATSRDGTGALYGYTF. CDR3 coding DNA: TGTGCCACCAGCAGAGACGGGACAGGGGCCCTCTATGGCTACACCTTC. This chain joins TRBV15 and TRBJ1-2, with TRBD1 matching over 10 bases. Germline CDR1 LNHNV, CDR2 YYDKDF (reference sequence). With V trimmed by 0 bases and J by 4 bases, 5 bases remained unmatched. The CDR3 runs to 16 residues. Full variable domain (outside the CDR3, taken from reference TRBV15 and TRBJ1-2): DAMVIQNPRYQVTQFGKPVTLSCSQTLNHNVMYWYQQKSSQAPKLLFHYYDKDFNNEADTPDNFQSRRPNTSFCFLDIRSPGLGDTAMYLCATSRDGTGALYGYTFGSGTRLTVV.

V is TRBV30 and J is TRBJ2-7; TRBD1 is a possible D gene (5 bases). Germline loops: CDR1 GTSNPN, CDR2 SVGIG (reference sequence). This CDR3 region has 15 residues. V was pared by 0 bases and J by 3 bases, with 15 bases between. The chain's CDR3 is CAWSVGSGIVYEQYF. CDR3 nucleotides: TGTGCCTGGAGTGTAGGTTCAGGGATAGTCTACGAGCAGTACTTC.

This clone was recorded once. V gene TRBV9 combines with J gene TRBJ2-2, with no clear D. Per the germline V gene, CDR1 is SGDLS and CDR2 is YYNGEE. The CDR3 consists of 15 residues. The V gene lost 0 bases and the J gene lost 1 base, with 7 bases spanning the gap. The CDR3 DNA sequence: TGTGCCAGCAGCGTAGCGACATTGAACACCGGGGAGCTGTTTTTT. Amino acid sequence: CASSVATLNTGELFF.

The chain has TRBV4-2 and TRBJ2-7, with D possibly matching TRBD2 (6 bases). V was clipped by 1 base and J by 3 bases, with 13 bases between them. Germline values: CDR1 LGHNA, CDR2 YNFKEQ. The CDR3 runs to 15 residues. In DNA form, the CDR3 reads TGTGCCAGCAGCCAAGGCCTTTCGGGGGTCTACGAGCAGTACTTC. It codes for CASSQGLSGVYEQYF.

This clone was seen a single time. This chain joins TRBV4-2 and TRBJ2-1; D is undetermined. CDR3 length equals 15 residues. Germline V gene data show CDR1 as LGHNA and CDR2 as YNFKEQ. The V and J ends lost 1 base and 3 bases respectively, with 10 bases between them. CDR3 nucleotide sequence: TGTGCCAGCAGCCAAGGAGACTCCCTCTACAATGAGCAGTTCTTC. This encodes CASSQGDSLYNEQFF.

The table lists this clone with a count of one. V is TRBV5-1 and J is TRBJ2-3, with TRBD2 matching 9 bases. The V segment lost 0 bases and the J segment 1 base; nucleotides outside the gene matches: 15. From germline, CDR1 is SGHRS and CDR2 YFSETQ. The CDR3 runs 20 residues. The DNA of the CDR3 is TGCGCCAGCAGCTTGGGGGGACTAGCTGCCGGACCGAGAGGCACAGATACGCAGTATTTT. It specifies CASSLGGLAAGPRGTDTQYF.

The J gene is TRBJ1-1, the V gene TRBV28; D is uncertain. The CDR3 covers 15 residues. With 6 bases removed from V and 0 bases from J, the gap between germline ends came to 14 bases. The germline V gene has CDR1 MDHEN and CDR2 SYDVKM. The CDR3 DNA reads as TGTGCCAGCAGCCCCGTCCGGTTAATGAACACTGAAGCTTTCTTT. This encodes CASSPVRLMNTEAFF.

V usage is TRBV7-3 and J usage is TRBJ2-3, with TRBD1 matching over 11 bases. The CDR3 totals 16 residues. Germline V gives CDR1 SGHTA, CDR2 FQGTGA. The trim removed 5 bases at V and 0 bases at J, leaving 4 bases unmatched. CDR3 DNA: TGTGCCAGCAGCAAGGGGACAGGGGGAAGCACAGATACGCAGTATTTT. Its translation: CASSKGTGGSTDTQYF.

The J gene is TRBJ2-1, the V gene TRBV30; weak D call: TRBD1 (5 bases). V was pared by 4 bases and J by 2 bases, with 9 bases between. In germline, CDR1 is GTSNPN, CDR2 SVGIG (reference sequence). This CDR3 spans 13 amino acids. The CDR3: CAWTGFTYNEQFF. In DNA, the CDR3 is TGTGCCTGGACAGGGTTTACCTACAATGAGCAGTTCTTC.

The V call is TRBV6-4, the J call TRBJ2-3; unclear D gene. This CDR3 comprises 14 residues. V was trimmed by 0 bases and J by 5 bases, leaving 9 bases between them. Germline CDR1 reads MRHNA; CDR2 reads SNTAGT. The CDR3 sequence is CASSDSGYRDTQYF. The CDR3 nucleotides are TGTGCCAGCAGTGACTCGGGCTATCGAGATACGCAGTATTTT.

This rearrangement joins TRBV6-6 to TRBJ1-2, with 9 bases aligning to TRBD1. This CDR3 contains 14 residues. The V gene end was trimmed by 0 bases and the J gene end by 7 bases; junction bases not matched to a gene: 3. The germline V gene encodes CDR1 MNHNY and CDR2 SVGAGI (reference sequence). The chain's CDR3 is CASSYSRTGAGYTF. In nucleotides, the CDR3 is TGTGCCAGCAGTTACTCGCGGACAGGGGCTGGCTACACCTTC.

The V and J genes are TRBV5-6 and TRBJ1-1; 7 nucleotides match TRBD1. Germline trimming cut 3 bases from V and 9 bases from J; bases unmatched to any gene: 8. The CDR3 has 13 amino acids. CDR1 is SGHDT and CDR2 is YYEEEE in the germline V gene. The chain's CDR3 is CASSSRDRQKAFF. DNA of the CDR3: TGTGCCAGCAGCTCGCGGGACAGACAAAAAGCTTTCTTT.

The chain combines TRBV4-1 with TRBJ1-1; 9 nucleotides agree with TRBD1. Losses at the gene ends were 2 bases for V and 8 bases for J; bases not matched to a gene: 12. The CDR3 is 16 residues long. The germline V gene encodes CDR1 MGHRA and CDR2 YSYEKL. The CDR3 nucleotides are TGCGCCAGCAGCCAAACCGGGAGGGACAGGGAGTTCGAAGCTTTCTTT. Translating gives CASSQTGRDREFEAFF.

This clone appeared a few times. This chain connects TRBV6-5 to TRBJ2-1, with 9 bases aligning to TRBD2. The junction had 0 bases not matched to a gene; V was cut back by 0 bases and J by 0 bases. The V gene's germline CDR1 is MNHEY and CDR2 SVGAGI. There are 16 residues in the CDR3. The CDR3 nucleotides read TGTGCCAGCAGTTACTCTAGCGGGGGCTCCTACAATGAGCAGTTCTTC. Amino acid sequence: CASSYSSGGSYNEQFF.

This chain uses TRBV5-1 with TRBJ1-4; TRBD1 matches at 9 bases. V shed 2 bases and J 7 bases; nucleotides not matched to a gene: 3. The germline V gene encodes CDR1 SGHRS and CDR2 YFSETQ. The CDR3 has 14 residues. Here the CDR3 DNA reads TGCGCCAGCAGCTTACAGGGGGCGCGTGAAAAACTGTTTTTT. Translating gives CASSLQGAREKLFF. Based on the CDR3 plus reference TRBV5-1 and TRBJ1-4, the full variable domain is KAGVTQTPRYLIKTRGQQVTLSCSPISGHRSVSWYQQTPGQGLQFLFEYFSETQRNKGNFPGRFSGRQFSNSRSEMNVSTLELGDSALYLCASSLQGAREKLFFGSGTQLSVL.

The genes are TRBV5-1 and TRBJ2-3; maybe TRBD2 (5 bases). This CDR3 contains 16 residues. Looked up from germline, CDR1 is SGHRS and CDR2 is YFSETQ. V lost 5 bases and J lost 4, with 20 bases in between. This chain's CDR3 is CASSNQYPGIADTQYF. CDR3 nucleotide sequence: TGCGCCAGCAGTAATCAATACCCCGGGATAGCAGATACGCAGTATTTT.

This clone was seen a few times. This chain uses TRBV5-1 with TRBJ1-5; 7 positions agree with TRBD1. The J segment lost 5 bases and the V segment lost 0 bases, leaving 8 bases of the junction unmatched. CDR1 and CDR2 (germline): SGHRS, YFSETQ. CDR3 size: 16 residues. The CDR3 here is CASSLGAGGLYQPQHF. The CDR3 DNA reads TGCGCCAGCAGCTTGGGGGCAGGGGGTTTGTATCAGCCCCAGCATTTT.

This sequence joins TRBV2 and TRBJ2-1; 11 bases line up with TRBD2. V was clipped by 4 bases and J by 0 bases; unmatched bases: 11. CDR3 length equals 19 residues. The germline CDR1 and CDR2 sequences are SNHLY and FYNNEI. CDR3 loop: CASSGGLGLAAGSYNEQFF. The CDR3 nucleotides are TGTGCCAGCAGTGGGGGGTTGGGACTAGCGGCTGGCTCCTACAATGAGCAGTTCTTC.

The V gene is TRBV10-2, the J gene TRBJ2-1, with D maybe TRBD2 (6 bases). The CDR3 sequence is 13 residues long. Germline lookup yields CDR1 WSHSY and CDR2 SAAADI. V lost 8 bases and J 3 bases, leaving 11 bases between the germline ends. CDR3 protein: CASAGLLYNEQFF. As DNA, the CDR3 is TGCGCCAGCGCGGGACTCCTCTACAATGAGCAGTTCTTC.

DNA of the CDR3: TGTGCCAGCAGCCCTTTGGACGCGGGGATCTATGGCTACACCTTC. Amino acid sequence: CASSPLDAGIYGYTF. The chain recombines TRBV27 with TRBJ1-2; no clear D gene. The V end was cut by 6 bases, the J end by 4 bases, with 18 bases between. The germline V gene encodes CDR1 MNHEY and CDR2 SMNVEV (reference sequence). CDR3 size: 15 residues.